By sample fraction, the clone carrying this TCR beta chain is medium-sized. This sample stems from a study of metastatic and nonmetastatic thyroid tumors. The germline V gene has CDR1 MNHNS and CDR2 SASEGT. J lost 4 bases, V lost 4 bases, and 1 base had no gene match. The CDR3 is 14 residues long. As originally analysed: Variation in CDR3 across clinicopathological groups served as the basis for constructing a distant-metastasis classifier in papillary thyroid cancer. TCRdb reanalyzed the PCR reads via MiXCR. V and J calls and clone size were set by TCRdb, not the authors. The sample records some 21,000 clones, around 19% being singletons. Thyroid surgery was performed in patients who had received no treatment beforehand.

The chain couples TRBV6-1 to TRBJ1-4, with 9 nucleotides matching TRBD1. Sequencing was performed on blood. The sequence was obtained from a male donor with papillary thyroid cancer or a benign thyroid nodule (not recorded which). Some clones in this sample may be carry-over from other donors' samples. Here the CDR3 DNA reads TGTGCCAGCAGTGGGGGACAGGGTAATGAAAAACTGTTTTTT. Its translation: CASSGGQGNEKLFF.